This is a list of T cell receptor beta chains from one sample in a study of blood T cells in healthy people across ages. Each CDR3 protein gets one entry after TCRdb re-called the 5' RACE reads with MiXCR. The data contain about 680,000 distinct CDR3 sequences, around 45% of them singletons. Sequencing was done on a sample of blood. Receptors were obtained from a woman between 55 and 75 years old in good health. The CDR3 runs from the conserved cysteine through the conserved F or W. The D gene is left open where the match is weak. Only part of the rows carry a size: once, few, many, or a class if the clone is expanded.

>-|TRBV20-1|-|TRBD2
CSAAYTSEGYEQYF
>-|TRBV21-1|TRBJ1-1|-
CASSKEWPGLTEAFF
>-|TRBV18|-|TRBD2
CASSPRTGTSGETQYF
>-|TRBV9|TRBJ1-2|TRBD1
CASSETGTGNNYGYTF
>-|TRBV20-1|TRBJ2-5|-
CSAELSEQYF
>-|TRBV28|TRBJ2-1|TRBD1
CASSIGTGTYNEQFF
>few|TRBV10-3|TRBJ2-3|-
CAISVMTDTQYF
>-|TRBV7-2|TRBJ1-4|-
CASSPPQGKLFF
>few|TRBV21-1|TRBJ1-1|-
CASTVRDSNTEAFF
>few|TRBV2|TRBJ2-1|-
CASKIYNEQFF
>-|TRBV10-3|TRBJ2-1|TRBD1
CAISGGQGGGDEQFF
>-|TRBV7-9|TRBJ1-1|-
CASSLSYTEAFF
>-|TRBV12-3/TRBV12-4|TRBJ1-1|-
CASSVAGVTEAFF
>many|TRBV10-3|TRBJ2-7|-
CAISDQGSAYEQYF
>-|TRBV7-2|TRBJ2-7|-
CASTYRRGRPSYEQYF